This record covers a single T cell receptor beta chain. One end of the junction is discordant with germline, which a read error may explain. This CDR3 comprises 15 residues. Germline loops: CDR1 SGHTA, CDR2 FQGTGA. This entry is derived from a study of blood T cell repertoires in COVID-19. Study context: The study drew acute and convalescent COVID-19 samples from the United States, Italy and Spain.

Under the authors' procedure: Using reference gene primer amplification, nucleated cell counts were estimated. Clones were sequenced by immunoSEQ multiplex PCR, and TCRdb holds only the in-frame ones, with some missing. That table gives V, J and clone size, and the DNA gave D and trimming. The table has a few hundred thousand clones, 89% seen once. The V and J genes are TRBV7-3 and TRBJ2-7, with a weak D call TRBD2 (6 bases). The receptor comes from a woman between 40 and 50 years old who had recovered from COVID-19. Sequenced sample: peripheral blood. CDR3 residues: CASSLIEGRDPRPDF. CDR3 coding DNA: TGTGCCAGCAGCTTAATTGAAGGGCGGGACCCTCGCCCGGACTTC.